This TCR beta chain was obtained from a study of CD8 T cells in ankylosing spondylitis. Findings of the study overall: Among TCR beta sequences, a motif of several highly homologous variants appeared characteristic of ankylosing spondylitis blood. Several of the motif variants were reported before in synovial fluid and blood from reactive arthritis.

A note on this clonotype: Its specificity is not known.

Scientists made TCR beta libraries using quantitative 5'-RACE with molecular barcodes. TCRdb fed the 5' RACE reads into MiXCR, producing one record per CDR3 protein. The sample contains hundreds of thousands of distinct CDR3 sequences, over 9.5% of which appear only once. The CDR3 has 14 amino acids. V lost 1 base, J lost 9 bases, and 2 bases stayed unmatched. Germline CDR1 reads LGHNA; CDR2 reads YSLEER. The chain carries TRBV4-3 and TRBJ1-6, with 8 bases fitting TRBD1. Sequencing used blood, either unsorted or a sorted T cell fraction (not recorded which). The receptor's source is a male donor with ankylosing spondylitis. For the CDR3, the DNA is TGCGCCAGCAGCCAAGTGGACAGGGTTTCACCCCTCCACTTT. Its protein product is CASSQVDRVSPLHF.